The clone carrying this T cell receptor beta chain turned up a few times. Its target is unknown. This sample was taken from a study of glioma-infiltrating T cells. Findings of the study overall: Tissue and blood shared very few CDR3 sequences. Tissue-blood divergence was below expectation in non-neoplastic patients, above in gliomas.

The CDR3 extends over 10 amino acids. The ends were cut back, 10 bases at V and 3 bases at J, with 7 bases in the middle. Looked up from germline, CDR1 is SEHNR and CDR2 is FQNEAQ (reference sequence). Using RNA template, CDR3s of TCR alpha and beta were amplified with iRepertoire arm-PCR. For one-step reverse transcription and amplification, 100-400 ng of tissue mRNA or PBMC total RNA was used. TCRdb independently ran MiXCR on the multiplex PCR reads; one entry per CDR3 protein. The sample shows about 380,000 distinct CDR3 sequences, around 45% of them seen only once. The chain uses TRBV7-9 and TRBJ2-7; TRBD2 is a possible D gene (6 bases). This TCR derives from a human donor with low-grade glioma or glioblastoma, undergoing nonglioma brain surgery, or in good health (not recorded which). Sample: glioma tissue, nonneoplastic brain tissue, or PBMCs (not recorded which). The CDR3 is CATGDYEQYF. The DNA of the CDR3 is TGTGCCACGGGGGACTACGAGCAGTACTTC.